The source of this TCR beta chain is a study of cytomegalovirus exposure and HLA in healthy donors. Overall study context: Earlier, 150 million to 200 million T cells were analyzed, and some 120 million unique TCR beta sequences were found among them. Study observations and caveats: Most TCR sequences were seen very rarely across donors, but some public TCRs occurred in many. Later on, an analysis found that several of the most significant clusters appeared to be linked to common viral pathogens, which included parvovirus B19.

This PCR relied on a set of 60 Vbeta primers and 13 Jbeta primers. Sequencing was performed with immunoSEQ multiplex PCR; in TCRdb, only in-frame clones are kept and a portion is missing. The repertoire holds 120,000 or so clones, with around 78% as singletons. Donors were ostensibly healthy at sampling, although undocumented immune exposures were probable. A note on this clone: Its antigen is not identified.

The germline V gene encodes CDR1 MDHEN and CDR2 SYDVKM. V was shortened by 3 bases and J by 9 bases, with 9 bases between the two germline ends. There are 12 residues in the CDR3. This TCR was sampled from a woman in her forties in good health and CMV-seronegative. The sequencing sample was made of PBMCs. The chain uses TRBV28 and TRBJ1-5; the D is unclear. CDR3 DNA sequence: TGTGCCAGCAGTTTTATAAACAGGCCCCAGCATTTT. It translates to CASSFINRPQHF. The full variable domain, rest sourced from reference TRBV28 and TRBJ1-5, is DVKVTQSSRYLVKRTGEKVFLECVQDMDHENMFWYRQDPGLGLRLIYFSYDVKMKEKGDIPEGYSVSREKKERFSLILESASTNQTSMYLCASSFINRPQHFGDGTRLSIL.